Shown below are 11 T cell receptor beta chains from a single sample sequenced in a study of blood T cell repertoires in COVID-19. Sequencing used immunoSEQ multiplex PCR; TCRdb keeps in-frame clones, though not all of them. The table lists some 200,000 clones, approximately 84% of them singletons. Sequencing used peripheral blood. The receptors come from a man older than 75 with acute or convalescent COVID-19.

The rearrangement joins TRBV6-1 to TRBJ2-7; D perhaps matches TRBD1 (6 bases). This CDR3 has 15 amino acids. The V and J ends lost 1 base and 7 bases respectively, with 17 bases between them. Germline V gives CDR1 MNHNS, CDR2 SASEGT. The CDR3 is CASSEGGRSRGEQYF. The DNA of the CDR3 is TGTGCCAGCAGTGAAGGGGGAAGGAGTAGGGGGGAGCAGTACTTC.

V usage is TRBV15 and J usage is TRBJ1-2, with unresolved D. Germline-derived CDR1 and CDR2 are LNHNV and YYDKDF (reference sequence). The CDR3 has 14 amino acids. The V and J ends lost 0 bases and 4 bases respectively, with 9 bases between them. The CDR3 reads CATSRDRGAYGYTF. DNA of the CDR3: TGTGCCACCAGCAGAGATCGCGGTGCCTATGGCTACACCTTC.

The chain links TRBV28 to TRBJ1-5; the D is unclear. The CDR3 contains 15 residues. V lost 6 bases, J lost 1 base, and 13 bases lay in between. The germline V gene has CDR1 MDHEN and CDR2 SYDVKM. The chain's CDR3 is CASRNGGRSNQPQHF. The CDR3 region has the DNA TGTGCCAGCAGAAACGGAGGAAGGAGCAATCAGCCCCAGCATTTT.

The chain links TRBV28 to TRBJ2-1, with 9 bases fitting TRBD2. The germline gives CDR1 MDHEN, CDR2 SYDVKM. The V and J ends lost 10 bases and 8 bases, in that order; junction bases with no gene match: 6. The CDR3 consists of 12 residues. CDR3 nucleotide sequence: TGTGCCACCCGACTAGCGGTAGATGAGCAGTTCTTC. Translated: CATRLAVDEQFF.

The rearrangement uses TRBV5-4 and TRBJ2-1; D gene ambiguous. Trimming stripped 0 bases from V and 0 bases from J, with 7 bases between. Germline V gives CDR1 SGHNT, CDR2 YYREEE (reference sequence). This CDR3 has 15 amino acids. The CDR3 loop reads CASSLDRSSYNEQFF. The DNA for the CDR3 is TGTGCCAGCAGCTTGGACCGGAGCTCCTACAATGAGCAGTTCTTC.

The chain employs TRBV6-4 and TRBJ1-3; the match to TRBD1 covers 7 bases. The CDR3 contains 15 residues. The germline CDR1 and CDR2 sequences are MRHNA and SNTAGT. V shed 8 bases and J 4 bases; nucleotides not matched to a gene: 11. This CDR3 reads CASVRDSPRGNTIYF. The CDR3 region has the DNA TGTGCCAGCGTCCGGGACAGCCCTCGGGGAAACACCATATATTTT.

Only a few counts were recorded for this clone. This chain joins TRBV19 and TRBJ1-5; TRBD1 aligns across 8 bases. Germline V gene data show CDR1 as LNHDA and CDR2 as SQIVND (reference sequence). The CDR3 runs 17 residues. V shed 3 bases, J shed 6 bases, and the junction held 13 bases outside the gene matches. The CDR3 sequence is CASSMSLGSGGGQPQHF. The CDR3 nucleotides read TGTGCCAGTAGTATGTCTTTAGGGTCAGGGGGCGGTCAGCCCCAGCATTTT. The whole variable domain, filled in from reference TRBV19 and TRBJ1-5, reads DGGITQSPKYLFRKEGQNVTLSCEQNLNHDAMYWYRQDPGQGLRLIYYSQIVNDFQKGDIAEGYSVSREKKESFPLTVTSAQKNPTAFYLCASSMSLGSGGGQPQHFGDGTRLSIL.

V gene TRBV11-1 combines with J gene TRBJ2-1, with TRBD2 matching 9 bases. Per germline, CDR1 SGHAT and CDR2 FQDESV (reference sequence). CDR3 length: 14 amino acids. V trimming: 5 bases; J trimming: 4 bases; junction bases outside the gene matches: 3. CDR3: CASSPTSGYNEQFF. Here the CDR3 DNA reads TGTGCCAGCAGCCCGACTAGCGGATACAATGAGCAGTTCTTC.

In nucleotides, the CDR3 is TGTGCCAGCAGTTTACTTGGGACAGCCACCTACGAGCAGTACTTC. Its translation: CASSLLGTATYEQYF. The rearrangement links TRBV27 to TRBJ2-7; 7 nucleotides agree with TRBD1. The germline CDR1 and CDR2 sequences are MNHEY and SMNVEV (reference sequence). The length of the CDR3 is 15 residues. Germline trimming cut 2 bases from V and 2 bases from J; bases unmatched to any gene: 6.

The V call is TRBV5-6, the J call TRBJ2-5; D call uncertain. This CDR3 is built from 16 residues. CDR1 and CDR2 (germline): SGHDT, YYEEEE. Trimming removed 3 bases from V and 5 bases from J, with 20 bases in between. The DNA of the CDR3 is TGTGCCAGCAGCTCGGTGCGAGAGGTGATATGGGAGACCCAGTACTTC. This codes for CASSSVREVIWETQYF.

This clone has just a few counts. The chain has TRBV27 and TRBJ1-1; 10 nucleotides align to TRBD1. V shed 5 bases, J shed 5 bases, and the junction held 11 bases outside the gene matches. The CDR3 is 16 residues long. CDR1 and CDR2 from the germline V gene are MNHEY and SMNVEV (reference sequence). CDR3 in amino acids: CASSAGWGQGKTEAFF. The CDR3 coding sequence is TGTGCCAGCAGTGCCGGATGGGGACAGGGGAAAACTGAAGCTTTCTTT.